This T cell receptor (beta chain) appears in the sequencing data of a study of blood T cell repertoires in COVID-19. On the study more broadly: Sources were T cells, B-cell-depleted T cells, or PBMCs; the material itself was cDNA or gDNA.

This CDR3 region has 14 residues. In germline, CDR1 is LGHDT, CDR2 YNNKEL (reference sequence). V shed 4 bases and J shed 2 bases, with 9 bases lying between them. Profiling relied on immunoSEQ multiplex PCR, and the TCRdb table lists in-frame clones only, not all of them. Here the sample spans about 340,000 clones, about 86% being singletons. Material: peripheral blood. The clonotype originates from a woman between 55 and 75 years old with COVID-19, enrolled during active disease. This sequence joins TRBV3-1 (or the pseudogene TRBV3-2) and TRBJ1-3; no clear D. CDR3 bases: TGTGCCAGCAGCCGCGCGAATACTGGAAACACCATATATTTT. Protein product: CASSRANTGNTIYF.